This TCR beta chain appears in the sequencing data of a study of T cell changes during pregnancy in multiple sclerosis. Repertoires were generated with immunoSEQ multiplex PCR, while TCRdb's copy carries only in-frame clones and drops some. The table records tens of thousands of clones, just over 90% of them present only once. Germline values: CDR1 SGHTA, CDR2 FQGNSA. The trim removed 5 bases at V and 7 bases at J, leaving 6 bases unmatched. CDR3 length: 13 amino acids. The sample was CD4+ T cells from peripheral blood mononuclear cells, taken after pregnancy. The TCR was taken from a female donor with multiple sclerosis, enrolled in a pregnancy study. This sequence joins TRBV7-2 and TRBJ1-2; 8 bases map to TRBD1. The CDR3 protein is CASSPDRGRGYTF. The DNA for the CDR3 is TGTGCCAGCAGCCCTGACAGGGGTCGTGGCTACACCTTC.